Each of the 3 T cell receptor beta chains below was sequenced from the same sample in a study of CD8 T cells in ankylosing spondylitis (dated by TCRdb to the late 2010s). To prepare the library, 5' RACE was applied. TCRdb records Illumina HiSeq 2500 as the sequencer. TCRdb applied fastp at Q25 and MiXCR to the public reads, then kept only in-frame beta chains. Merged by CDR3 protein, the rows form single entries marked with the most common genes and DNA. This sample lists more than 150,000 distinct CDR3 sequences; about 13% were detected once. 16% of the sample is in the top ten clones. Material for sequencing was blood, either unsorted or a sorted T cell fraction (not recorded which). Receptors were obtained from a male donor with ankylosing spondylitis or in good health (not recorded which).

This clonotype occurred many times. The gene calls are TRBV5-1 and TRBJ2-7; 7 bases align to TRBD2. CDR3 length: 14 residues. V was clipped by 0 bases and J by 3 bases; unmatched bases: 3. Germline values: CDR1 SGHRS, CDR2 YFSETQ. CDR3: CASSLGSGLYEQYF. CDR3 DNA: TGCGCCAGCAGCTTGGGTAGCGGGCTCTACGAGCAGTACTTC.

The J gene is TRBJ1-2, the V gene TRBV5-1, with D uncertain. There are 13 residues in the CDR3. Germline V gives CDR1 SGHRS, CDR2 YFSETQ. Between the trimmed V and J ends, which lost 4 bases and 8 bases, there was a span of 15 bases. CDR3 region: CASSGSGNEGYTF. The CDR3 DNA sequence: TGCGCCAGCAGCGGGTCGGGGAATGAAGGCTACACCTTC.

V is TRBV12-5 and J is TRBJ1-1; D remains ambiguous. Trimming removed 3 bases from V and 1 base from J, with 12 bases in between. The CDR3 length is 15 residues. Germline V gives CDR1 LGHNT, CDR2 FRNRAP. This CDR3 reads CASGFAGGSNTEAFF. CDR3 bases: TGTGCTAGTGGTTTCGCCGGAGGTTCGAACACTGAAGCTTTCTTT.